Below are 24 T cell receptor beta chains sequenced from a single sample in a study of blood T cell repertoires in COVID-19. TCRdb's table, derived via immunoSEQ multiplex PCR, lists solely in-frame clones and lacks some. The sample has some 150,000 clones; 75% to 90% are singletons. Material: peripheral blood. The origin of the receptors is a man aged 70-80 years with acute or convalescent COVID-19.

This clone was recorded only once. The V and J genes are TRBV11-3 and TRBJ2-7; D remains unclear. Germline V CDR1 and CDR2: SGHNT, YENEEA. V was trimmed by 6 bases and J by 4 bases, leaving 10 bases between them. CDR3 length equals 12 residues. The CDR3 loop reads CASSNTAYEQYF. Here the CDR3 DNA reads TGTGCCAGCAGTAACACAGCTTACGAGCAGTACTTC.

This chain joins TRBV20-1 and TRBJ2-1; 8 bases are a match to TRBD2. Germline CDR1 reads DFQATT; CDR2 reads SNEGSKA (reference sequence). The CDR3 is made up of 17 amino acids. The junction had 10 bases not matched to a gene; V was cut back by 3 bases and J by 0 bases. This CDR3 reads CSASSSGSFRSYNEQFF. CDR3 bases: TGCAGTGCTAGTTCCAGCGGGAGTTTCCGCTCCTACAATGAGCAGTTCTTC.

CDR3: CASGLGRVNTEAFF. CDR3 DNA: TGTGCCAGTGGCTTGGGTCGGGTGAACACTGAAGCTTTCTTT. The chain links TRBV28 to TRBJ1-1; D ambiguous. V was clipped by 9 bases and J by 0 bases, with 14 bases between them. Germline-derived CDR1 and CDR2 are MDHEN and SYDVKM. The CDR3 has 14 residues. Full variable domain (missing parts from reference TRBV28 and TRBJ1-1): DVKVTQSSRYLVKRTGEKVFLECVQDMDHENMFWYRQDPGLGLRLIYFSYDVKMKEKGDIPEGYSVSREKKERFSLILESASTNQTSMYLCASGLGRVNTEAFFGQGTRLTVV.

This clone occurred a few times. V gene TRBV7-9 combines with J gene TRBJ2-3; TRBD2 aligns across 10 bases. The CDR3 spans 19 residues. The trim removed 1 base at V and 7 bases at J, leaving 17 bases unmatched. Germline V gene lookup returns CDR1 SEHNR and CDR2 FQNEAQ (reference sequence). This chain's CDR3 is CASSLVVGQTGLAINTQYF. DNA for the CDR3: TGTGCCAGCAGCTTAGTAGTGGGACAAACGGGACTAGCGATAAATACGCAGTATTTT.

This rearrangement joins TRBV5-1 to TRBJ2-1; 7 bases match TRBD1. This CDR3 contains 13 residues. CDR1 SGHRS and CDR2 YFSETQ come from the germline V gene. V was clipped by 5 bases and J by 10 bases; unmatched bases: 9. The CDR3 loop is CASSAEGAREQFF. As DNA, the CDR3 is TGCGCCAGCAGTGCTGAGGGGGCAAGAGAGCAGTTCTTC.

The chain combines TRBV29-1 with TRBJ2-1; D may be TRBD2 (7 bases). CDR1 is SQVTM and CDR2 is ANQGSEA in the germline V gene. V was trimmed by 2 bases and J by 9 bases, leaving 14 bases between them. There are 13 residues in the CDR3. The CDR3 DNA reads TGCAGCGTTGAATCGACAGGCGGGGGTGAGCAGTTCTTC. Residues: CSVESTGGGEQFF.

This clone was recorded only once. V and J are TRBV5-1 and TRBJ1-4, with TRBD1 identical over 7 bases. Germline assignment: CDR1 SGHRS and CDR2 YFSETQ. J lost 7 bases, V lost 0 bases, and 3 bases had no gene match. CDR3 size: 14 residues. CDR3 residues: CASSLGQGGEKLFF. The DNA of the CDR3 is TGCGCCAGCAGCTTGGGTCAGGGGGGTGAAAAACTGTTTTTT.

This chain uses TRBV11-2 with TRBJ2-1; D is unresolved. Trimming cost V 1 base and J 7 bases, with 5 bases left between them. The CDR3 covers 12 residues. Germline loops: CDR1 SGHAT, CDR2 FQNNGV. The CDR3 region is CASSLGTNEQFF. The CDR3 DNA reads as TGTGCCAGCAGCTTAGGAACAAATGAGCAGTTCTTC.

The chain carries TRBV7-2 and TRBJ1-2, with D unresolved. CDR1 is SGHTA and CDR2 is FQGNSA in the germline V gene. The CDR3 extends over 15 amino acids. V lost 1 base to trimming and J lost 4 bases, with 13 bases between them. The chain's CDR3 is CASSLEEGQIYGYTF. DNA of the CDR3: TGTGCCAGCAGCTTAGAGGAGGGTCAGATCTATGGCTACACCTTC. Full variable domain (rest looked up from reference TRBV7-2 and TRBJ1-2): GAGVSQSPSNKVTEKGKDVELRCDPISGHTALYWYRQSLGQGLEFLIYFQGNSAPDKSGLPSDRFSAERTGGSVSTLTIQRTQQEDSAVYLCASSLEEGQIYGYTFGSGTRLTVV.

This clone was recorded once. The chain employs TRBV5-1 and TRBJ2-2, with D maybe TRBD2 (6 bases). Trimming stripped 0 bases from V and 0 bases from J, with 9 bases between. CDR1 and CDR2 (germline): SGHRS, YFSETQ. CDR3 length equals 16 residues. The CDR3 nucleotides are TGCGCCAGCAGCTTGGTAGCTAGCGCGAACACCGGGGAGCTGTTTTTT. Encoded protein: CASSLVASANTGELFF.

The rearrangement joins TRBV7-9 to TRBJ1-4, with D hard to call. The CDR3 runs 16 residues. Germline CDR1 and CDR2: SEHNR and FQNEAQ (reference sequence). Between the trimmed V and J ends, which lost 1 base and 0 bases, there was a span of 9 bases. DNA for the CDR3: TGTGCCAGCAGCTTAGGGCAGACTTCAACTAATGAAAAACTGTTTTTT. Its protein product is CASSLGQTSTNEKLFF. The variable domain in full, with the rest retrieved from reference TRBV7-9 and TRBJ1-4, is DTGVSQNPRHKITKRGQNVTFRCDPISEHNRLYWYRQTLGQGPEFLTYFQNEAQLEKSRLLSDRFSAERPKGSFSTLEIQRTEQGDSAMYLCASSLGQTSTNEKLFFGSGTQLSVL.

This chain joins TRBV4-1 and TRBJ1-5; TRBD1 aligns across 9 bases. Germline CDR1 reads MGHRA; CDR2 reads YSYEKL. The trim removed 2 bases at V and 6 bases at J, leaving 8 bases unmatched. The CDR3 loop spans 16 amino acids. Here the CDR3 DNA reads TGCGCCAGCAGCCAATATTCCGGGACAGGGACTCAGCCCCAGCATTTT. Its translation is CASSQYSGTGTQPQHF.

This rearrangement joins TRBV19 to TRBJ2-7, with 7 nucleotides matching TRBD2. CDR1 is LNHDA, CDR2 SQIVND, per germline (reference sequence). V was clipped by 5 bases and J by 4 bases; unmatched bases: 8. CDR3 length: 14 amino acids. CDR3 bases: TGTGCCAGTAGTCTGGCCGGGGGGAGATACGAGCAGTACTTC. As protein: CASSLAGGRYEQYF.

The rearrangement uses TRBV18 and TRBJ2-1; 7 bases align to TRBD1. Germline CDR1 reads KGHSH; CDR2 reads LQKENI. The CDR3 sequence is 17 residues long. V was pared by 4 bases and J by 0 bases, with 9 bases of the junction left unmatched. The CDR3 DNA sequence: TGTGCCAGCTCACTACTGGGACAGTTGAGCTCCTACAATGAGCAGTTCTTC. This translates into CASSLLGQLSSYNEQFF.

V usage is TRBV2 and J usage is TRBJ2-7; D is possibly TRBD2 (6 bases). The CDR3 is 14 amino acids. V was trimmed by 7 bases and J by 2 bases, leaving 15 bases between them. In germline, CDR1 is SNHLY, CDR2 FYNNEI. CDR3 sequence reads: CASTWSSEAYEQYF. The CDR3, as DNA: TGTGCCAGCACCTGGTCTAGCGAGGCCTACGAGCAGTACTTC.

The V call is TRBV7-2, the J call TRBJ1-1; D is unresolved. The ends were cut back, 2 bases at V and 3 bases at J, with 10 bases in the middle. The germline gives CDR1 SGHTA, CDR2 FQGNSA. The CDR3 is 14 amino acids. CDR3 loop: CASSLLGEDTEAFF. The CDR3 DNA reads TGTGCCAGCAGCTTACTAGGTGAGGACACTGAAGCTTTCTTT. The full variable domain, completed using reference TRBV7-2 and TRBJ1-1, is GAGVSQSPSNKVTEKGKDVELRCDPISGHTALYWYRQSLGQGLEFLIYFQGNSAPDKSGLPSDRFSAERTGGSVSTLTIQRTQQEDSAVYLCASSLLGEDTEAFFGQGTRLTVV.

This clone was seen a few times. The chain uses TRBV6-1 and TRBJ1-1; unclear D gene. This CDR3 is built from 14 residues. Germline V gives CDR1 MNHNS, CDR2 SASEGT. Between the trimmed V and J ends, which lost 2 bases and 1 base, there was a span of 8 bases. The CDR3 DNA sequence: TGTGCCAGCAGTGAAAAATTCTCGAACACTGAAGCTTTCTTT. Protein product: CASSEKFSNTEAFF.

The chain uses TRBV28 and TRBJ1-2, with 7 positions matching TRBD1. V lost 5 bases to trimming and J lost 5 bases; unmatched junction nucleotides: 5. The germline V gene has CDR1 MDHEN and CDR2 SYDVKM. The length of the CDR3 is 13 residues. The CDR3 reads CASSTPGQYGYTF. The DNA of the CDR3 is TGTGCCAGCAGTACCCCGGGACAGTATGGCTACACCTTC.

This clone has only one observation. The chain links TRBV30 to TRBJ1-2; D is undetermined. Trimming took 1 base from V and 2 from J, leaving 5 bases between them. This CDR3 is built from 12 residues. Germline CDR1 GTSNPN, CDR2 SVGIG (reference sequence). The CDR3, as DNA: TGTGCCTGGAGTGCAGGAAACTATGGCTACACCTTC. This sequence encodes CAWSAGNYGYTF.

The V and J genes are TRBV10-3 and TRBJ2-3; TRBD2 matches at 8 bases. The germline V gene encodes CDR1 ENHRY and CDR2 SYGVKD. J lost 6 bases, V lost 4 bases, and 12 bases had no gene match. The CDR3 is 16 amino acids. CDR3: CAISGRTGTSRDTQYF. The CDR3 DNA sequence: TGTGCCATCAGTGGTAGAACCGGGACTAGTCGCGATACGCAGTATTTT.

This clone turned up a few times. The V and J genes are TRBV3-1 (or the pseudogene TRBV3-2) and TRBJ2-5; 9 bases are shared with TRBD2. Trimming took 4 bases from V and 0 from J; bases not matched to a gene: 3. Germline V CDR1 and CDR2: LGHDT, YNNKEL (reference sequence). There are 15 residues in the CDR3. The CDR3 DNA reads TGTGCCAGCAGCCGACTAGCGGTGTACCAAGAGACCCAGTACTTC. Translated: CASSRLAVYQETQYF.

This clone has just one count. This rearrangement joins TRBV2 to TRBJ1-6; TRBD1 matches 11 bases. The J segment lost 5 bases and the V segment lost 8 bases, leaving 14 bases of the junction unmatched. Looked up from germline, CDR1 is SNHLY and CDR2 is FYNNEI. The CDR3 runs 18 residues. The DNA for the CDR3 is TGTGCCAGCGATGACCGGGACAGGGGGTTTAAGGATAATTCACCCCTCCACTTT. This gives the protein CASDDRDRGFKDNSPLHF.

This rearrangement joins TRBV7-9 to TRBJ2-7, with 11 bases matching TRBD2. The CDR3 totals 13 residues. Trimming at V came to 10 bases and at J to 0 bases, leaving 2 bases not matched to a gene. From germline, CDR1 is SEHNR and CDR2 FQNEAQ (reference sequence). The chain's CDR3 is CATGTSGSYEQYF. For the CDR3, the DNA is TGTGCCACCGGGACTAGCGGCTCCTACGAGCAGTACTTC.

The rearrangement joins TRBV2 to TRBJ1-1, with TRBD1 matching 7 bases. The CDR3 is 16 amino acids. Germline-derived CDR1 and CDR2 are SNHLY and FYNNEI. V gave up 7 bases and J gave up 1 base; unmatched junction bases: 12. The CDR3 DNA follows: TGTGCCAGCACCCGGGCTGAGGGGGCAGCGAACACTGAAGCTTTCTTT. Its translation is CASTRAEGAANTEAFF.